One sample yielded the 21 T cell receptor beta chains listed below, sequenced in a study of cytomegalovirus exposure and HLA in healthy donors. Amplification used 60 Vbeta primers and 13 Jbeta primers. Clones were sequenced by immunoSEQ multiplex PCR, and TCRdb holds only the in-frame ones, with some missing. Recorded for this sample: around 140,000 clones. The specimen was PBMCs. The receptors were sampled from a male donor in good health and CMV-seronegative.

V gene TRBV15 combines with J gene TRBJ2-2; the match to TRBD1 covers 7 bases. The CDR3 runs to 15 residues. Germline V lookup: CDR1 LNHNV, CDR2 YYDKDF (reference sequence). Trimming removed 2 bases from V and 4 bases from J; junction bases left unmatched: 4. CDR3 protein: CATSRRGQVTGELFF. The CDR3 region has the DNA TGTGCCACCAGCAGAAGGGGGCAGGTCACCGGGGAGCTGTTTTTT. Full variable domain (outside the CDR3, taken from reference TRBV15 and TRBJ2-2): DAMVIQNPRYQVTQFGKPVTLSCSQTLNHNVMYWYQQKSSQAPKLLFHYYDKDFNNEADTPDNFQSRRPNTSFCFLDIRSPGLGDTAMYLCATSRRGQVTGELFFGEGSRLTVL.

V usage is TRBV18 and J usage is TRBJ1-1; the match to TRBD1 covers 7 bases. The CDR3 is 13 amino acids. In germline, CDR1 is KGHSH, CDR2 LQKENI. Germline trimming cut 5 bases from V and 4 bases from J; bases unmatched to any gene: 4. Written as DNA, the CDR3 is TGTGCCAGCTCAGGCACAGGGGTCACTGAAGCTTTCTTT. Residues: CASSGTGVTEAFF.

The V call is TRBV19, the J call TRBJ2-7, with D possibly TRBD1 on 6 matching bases. Between the trimmed V and J ends, which lost 6 bases and 2 bases, there was a span of 20 bases. The CDR3 sequence is 16 residues long. Germline V CDR1 and CDR2: LNHDA, SQIVND (reference sequence). The DNA of the CDR3 is TGTGCCAGTAGCCAGGGGCGAGTAGGCCGAACCTACGAGCAGTACTTC. Its protein product is CASSQGRVGRTYEQYF.

V gene TRBV11-2 combines with J gene TRBJ2-2; the match to TRBD2 covers 7 bases. Germline CDR1 reads SGHAT; CDR2 reads FQNNGV. With 8 bases clipped from V and 6 bases from J, the junction kept 9 bases outside the gene matches. The CDR3 contains 14 residues. The CDR3 DNA is TGTGCCAGCTCCTTGGGGGGGGTCCCCGGGGAGCTGTTTTTT. Protein sequence: CASSLGGVPGELFF. The full variable domain, its missing parts supplied by reference TRBV11-2 and TRBJ2-2, is EAGVAQSPRYKIIEKRQSVAFWCNPISGHATLYWYQQILGQGPKLLIQFQNNGVVDDSQLPKDRFSAERLKGVDSTLKIQPAKLEDSAVYLCASSLGGVPGELFFGEGSRLTVL.

The chain uses TRBV9 and TRBJ2-1; 8 bases agree with TRBD1. This CDR3 has 11 amino acids. With 7 bases clipped from V and 8 bases from J, the junction kept 2 bases outside the gene matches. Germline V CDR1 and CDR2: SGDLS, YYNGEE. In DNA form, the CDR3 reads TGTGCCAGCGACAGGGGCGATGAGCAGTTCTTC. Amino acids: CASDRGDEQFF.

V usage is TRBV27 and J usage is TRBJ2-3, with D unresolved. CDR1 and CDR2 from the germline V gene are MNHEY and SMNVEV (reference sequence). Trimming pared 10 bases from V and 4 bases from J, leaving 21 bases between. CDR3 length equals 15 residues. The CDR3 DNA sequence: TGTGCCACTAAAGAGTATCCGGGTAGTCCAGATACGCAGTATTTT. It translates to CATKEYPGSPDTQYF.

The chain couples TRBV5-1 to TRBJ1-2; weak D call: TRBD1 (5 bases). Germline CDR1 reads SGHRS; CDR2 reads YFSETQ. Trimming stripped 0 bases from V and 8 bases from J, with 17 bases between. The CDR3 consists of 15 residues. The CDR3 spells CASSLAAGLFQGYTF. DNA for the CDR3: TGCGCCAGCAGCTTGGCGGCAGGGCTTTTTCAGGGCTACACCTTC. The whole variable domain, filled in from reference TRBV5-1 and TRBJ1-2, reads KAGVTQTPRYLIKTRGQQVTLSCSPISGHRSVSWYQQTPGQGLQFLFEYFSETQRNKGNFPGRFSGRQFSNSRSEMNVSTLELGDSALYLCASSLAAGLFQGYTFGSGTRLTVV.

The chain employs TRBV9 and TRBJ2-1; TRBD1 agrees at 8 bases. J gave up 3 bases and V 4 bases, and 6 bases lay outside the gene matches. Germline CDR1 reads SGDLS; CDR2 reads YYNGEE. CDR3 length: 15 amino acids. The CDR3 bases are TGTGCCAGCAGCTTACCCGGGACAGGCTACAATGAGCAGTTCTTC. Protein product: CASSLPGTGYNEQFF. Filled out from reference TRBV9 and TRBJ2-1, the complete variable domain reads DSGVTQTPKHLITATGQRVTLRCSPRSGDLSVYWYQQSLDQGLQFLIQYYNGEERAKGNILERFSAQQFPDLHSELNLSSLELGDSALYFCASSLPGTGYNEQFFGPGTRLTVL.

This chain uses TRBV9 with TRBJ1-1, with D possibly TRBD1 on 6 matching bases. The CDR3 totals 15 residues. Germline values: CDR1 SGDLS, CDR2 YYNGEE. V lost 0 bases and J 5 bases, leaving 14 bases between the germline ends. This chain's CDR3 is CASSVAGQGRTEAFF. Written as DNA, the CDR3 is TGTGCCAGCAGCGTAGCTGGTCAGGGGCGAACTGAAGCTTTCTTT. Filled out from reference TRBV9 and TRBJ1-1, the complete variable domain reads DSGVTQTPKHLITATGQRVTLRCSPRSGDLSVYWYQQSLDQGLQFLIQYYNGEERAKGNILERFSAQQFPDLHSELNLSSLELGDSALYFCASSVAGQGRTEAFFGQGTRLTVV.

The V and J genes are TRBV4-2 and TRBJ2-5; perhaps TRBD2 as D (5 bases). This CDR3 is built from 14 residues. The V gene lost 0 bases and the J gene lost 3 bases, with 8 bases spanning the gap. The V gene's germline CDR1 is LGHNA and CDR2 YNFKEQ. The CDR3 loop is CASSQDRTEETQYF. CDR3 bases: TGTGCCAGCAGCCAAGATAGGACTGAAGAGACCCAGTACTTC.

The chain uses TRBV18 and TRBJ2-7; 11 bases are shared with TRBD1. Germline values: CDR1 KGHSH, CDR2 LQKENI. Trimming removed 3 bases from V and 0 bases from J; junction bases left unmatched: 4. The CDR3 consists of 16 residues. Written as DNA, the CDR3 is TGTGCCAGCTCACCGTCGGGACAGGGGGACTCCTACGAGCAGTACTTC. This translates into CASSPSGQGDSYEQYF. Filled out from reference TRBV18 and TRBJ2-7, the complete variable domain reads NAGVMQNPRHLVRRRGQEARLRCSPMKGHSHVYWYRQLPEEGLKFMVYLQKENIIDESGMPKERFSAEFPKEGPSILRIQQVVRGDSAAYFCASSPSGQGDSYEQYFGPGTRLTVT.

The chain carries TRBV5-1 and TRBJ2-7; perhaps TRBD2 as D (6 bases). V shed 4 bases and J shed 7 bases, with 18 bases lying between them. CDR1 is SGHRS and CDR2 is YFSETQ in the germline V gene. The CDR3 covers 14 residues. The CDR3 here is CASSLGTVTGEQYF. The DNA of the CDR3 is TGCGCCAGCAGCCTGGGGACTGTAACTGGAGAGCAGTACTTC. The full variable domain, rest sourced from reference TRBV5-1 and TRBJ2-7, is KAGVTQTPRYLIKTRGQQVTLSCSPISGHRSVSWYQQTPGQGLQFLFEYFSETQRNKGNFPGRFSGRQFSNSRSEMNVSTLELGDSALYLCASSLGTVTGEQYFGPGTRLTVT.

The rearrangement links TRBV7-2 to TRBJ2-2, with 11 bases aligning to TRBD1. The junction had 11 bases not matched to a gene; V was cut back by 4 bases and J by 7 bases. CDR3 length: 17 amino acids. Per germline, CDR1 SGHTA and CDR2 FQGNSA. Written as DNA, the CDR3 is TGTGCCAGCAGCTCTAGACCTAGGACAGGGGGCATCGGGGAGCTGTTTTTT. Protein: CASSSRPRTGGIGELFF.

V usage is TRBV30 and J usage is TRBJ2-7; TRBD2 agrees at 13 bases. Trimming removed 3 bases from V and 6 bases from J; junction bases left unmatched: 2. In germline, CDR1 is GTSNPN, CDR2 SVGIG (reference sequence). The CDR3 is 13 amino acids. The CDR3: CAWRTSGRSEQYF. Written as DNA, the CDR3 is TGTGCCTGGAGGACTAGCGGGAGGTCCGAGCAGTACTTC. Full variable domain (remainder filled in from reference TRBV30 and TRBJ2-7): SQTIHQWPATLVQPVGSPLSLECTVEGTSNPNLYWYRQAAGRGLQLLFYSVGIGQISSEVPQNLSASRPQDRQFILSSKKLLLSDSGFYLCAWRTSGRSEQYFGPGTRLTVT.

The CDR3 loop reads CASSDSALAGVGKFF. The CDR3 DNA is TGTGCCAGCAGTGACTCTGCACTAGCGGGGGTGGGAAAGTTCTTC. V is TRBV6-4 and J is TRBJ2-1; 11 nucleotides match TRBD2. The CDR3 totals 15 residues. Trimming removed 0 bases from V and 14 bases from J; junction bases left unmatched: 9. Germline assignment: CDR1 MRHNA and CDR2 SNTAGT.

V usage is TRBV19 and J usage is TRBJ2-3; no definite D call. The CDR3 contains 13 residues. The V end lost 3 bases, the J end lost 6 bases, and 10 bases lay between the germline ends. From germline, CDR1 is LNHDA and CDR2 SQIVND (reference sequence). The CDR3 DNA is TGTGCCAGTAGTATCAGGCTGGCCGATACGCAGTATTTT. It codes for CASSIRLADTQYF.

This sequence joins TRBV6-1 and TRBJ1-2; D unresolved. CDR3 length: 13 amino acids. Trimming shortened V by 7 bases and J by 1 base, and 10 bases separated the two germline ends. Germline V lookup: CDR1 MNHNS, CDR2 SASEGT. CDR3 residues: CASKEENNYGYTF. CDR3 coding DNA: TGTGCCAGCAAAGAGGAGAATAACTATGGCTACACCTTC.

The V gene is TRBV19, the J gene TRBJ2-2; 10 bases are shared with TRBD2. The germline gives CDR1 LNHDA, CDR2 SQIVND (reference sequence). The CDR3 runs to 16 residues. V shed 5 bases and J 4 bases; nucleotides not matched to a gene: 7. The CDR3 DNA reads TGTGCCAGTAGTCTCCGCCCTAGCGGGGGCACCGGGGAGCTGTTTTTT. Translation gives CASSLRPSGGTGELFF.

The chain combines TRBV7-2 with TRBJ1-1, with 7 bases lining up with TRBD1. The trim removed 5 bases at V and 4 bases at J, leaving 10 bases unmatched. The CDR3 covers 15 residues. Germline lookup yields CDR1 SGHTA and CDR2 FQGNSA. The CDR3 DNA reads TGTGCCAGCAGCGCCTCGTGGACAGGCCGCACTGAAGCTTTCTTT. Its protein product is CASSASWTGRTEAFF. The full variable domain, with the rest looked up from reference TRBV7-2 and TRBJ1-1, is GAGVSQSPSNKVTEKGKDVELRCDPISGHTALYWYRQSLGQGLEFLIYFQGNSAPDKSGLPSDRFSAERTGGSVSTLTIQRTQQEDSAVYLCASSASWTGRTEAFFGQGTRLTVV.

The V and J genes are TRBV6-5 and TRBJ1-1; 10 bases are shared with TRBD1. The CDR3 contains 14 residues. V was pared by 8 bases and J by 7 bases, with 10 bases of the junction left unmatched. In germline, CDR1 is MNHEY, CDR2 SVGAGI. CDR3 in amino acids: CASQPGQGFGEAFF. CDR3 nucleotides: TGTGCCAGCCAACCGGGACAGGGGTTTGGTGAAGCTTTCTTT.

The chain carries TRBV7-9 and TRBJ1-2; no clear D. V dropped 5 bases and J dropped 4 bases, with 11 bases sitting between them. CDR1 is SEHNR and CDR2 is FQNEAQ in the germline V gene (reference sequence). The CDR3 has 13 residues. The CDR3 DNA reads TGTGCCAGCAGCCTTAATCCCTTCTATGGCTACACCTTC. It encodes CASSLNPFYGYTF.